These T cell receptor beta chains were read from a single sample in a study of Graves' ophthalmopathy and Graves' hyperthyroidism. TCRdb processed the multiplex PCR reads anew with MiXCR; each CDR3 protein has one entry. The table includes some 410,000 distinct CDR3 sequences, more than 20% detected once. Input material: peripheral blood. These receptors came from a woman under 30 with stable Graves' hyperthyroidism. The CDR3 runs from the conserved cysteine through the conserved F or W. Fields, in order: clone size, D gene, V gene, CDR3 length, J gene, CDR3 protein, CDR3 DNA. A D gene is named only where the DNA matches it firmly. A clone size is listed for some rows: how often the clone was seen (once, few, many), or a class if it is expanded.

medium-sized	.	TRBV6-5	13	TRBJ1-2	CASIKSRGDGYTF	TGTGCCAGCATTAAGTCCAGGGGAGATGGCTACACCTTC
many	.	TRBV25-1	13	TRBJ2-5	CASSDRGTGTQYF	TGTGCCAGCAGTGACAGGGGAACGGGGACCCAGTACTTC
many	.	TRBV3-1	14	TRBJ1-1	CASSQVGLSAEAFF	TGTGCCAGCAGCCAAGTGGGGCTTTCCGCTGAAGCTTTCTTT
.	.	TRBV6-1	15	TRBJ1-5	CASRDNLLGNQPQHF	TGTGCCAGCAGGGACAACCTCCTGGGCAATCAGCCCCAGCATTTT
.	.	TRBV7-9	15	TRBJ1-2	CASSKGGERYYGYTF	TGTGCCAGCAGCAAGGGTGGGGAGCGGTACTATGGCTACACCTTC
.	.	TRBV10-3	13	TRBJ2-7	CAISVNSLYEQYF	TGTGCCATCAGTGTTAACAGCCTCTACGAGCAGTACTTC
.	TRBD1	TRBV4-2	17	TRBJ1-5	CASSQDGGQAFNQPQHF	TGTGCCAGCAGCCAAGATGGGGGACAGGCATTCAATCAGCCCCAGCATTTT
.	.	TRBV20-1	15	TRBJ1-5	CSARGEGPSNQPQHF	TGCAGTGCTAGAGGAGAGGGGCCAAGCAATCAGCCCCAGCATTTT
many	TRBD1	TRBV20-1	16	TRBJ1-1	CSARDLGQAPNTEAFF	TGCAGTGCTAGAGATTTGGGACAGGCTCCTAACACTGAAGCTTTCTTT
few	.	TRBV27	14	TRBJ1-1	CASSLFDFSTEAFF	TGTGCCAGCAGTTTATTCGATTTCTCCACTGAAGCTTTCTTT
many	.	TRBV6-5	14	TRBJ1-2	CASRLIGPNYGYTF	TGTGCCAGCCGATTGATCGGGCCTAACTATGGCTACACCTTC
.	.	TRBV4-2	19	TRBJ2-6	CASSQDGSNIHSGANVLTF	TGTGCCAGCAGCCAAGATGGCTCGAATATTCACTCTGGGGCCAACGTCCTGACTTTC
many	TRBD1	TRBV6-2/TRBV6-3	19	TRBJ1-1	CASSYSWDRGPRGNTEAFF	TGTGCCAGCAGTTACTCGTGGGACAGGGGGCCAAGAGGGAACACTGAAGCTTTCTTT
.	.	TRBV4-2	19	TRBJ1-6	CASSQGWLDGGFYNSPLHF	TGTGCCAGCAGCCAAGGTTGGTTGGACGGGGGGTTCTATAATTCACCCCTCCACTTT
many	.	TRBV25-1	15	TRBJ1-1	CASSQVGRGNTEAFF	TGTGCCAGCAGCCAAGTCGGGAGGGGGAACACTGAAGCTTTCTTT
many	.	TRBV19	16	TRBJ2-7	CASSRSVGQGSYEQYF	TGTGCCAGTAGCCGCTCCGTAGGCCAGGGCTCCTACGAGCAGTACTTC
many	.	TRBV14	15	TRBJ1-1	CASRDTGTPNTEAFF	TGTGCCAGCAGAGATACCGGGACACCGAACACTGAAGCTTTCTTT
many	TRBD1	TRBV15	16	TRBJ2-7	CATSGEPGTGRNEQYF	TGTGCCACCAGCGGGGAGCCCGGGACAGGGAGAAACGAGCAGTACTTC
many	.	TRBV28	15	TRBJ1-2	CASRSGDGTYLGYTF	TGTGCCAGCAGGTCGGGGGACGGAACGTATCTTGGCTACACCTTC
many	.	TRBV2	14	TRBJ2-7	CASRGLLLGYEQYF	TGTGCCAGCAGGGGGTTGCTCCTGGGGTACGAGCAGTACTTC
few	.	TRBV6-5	14	TRBJ1-1	CASSYLATNTEAFF	TGTGCCAGCAGTTATCTGGCCACGAACACTGAAGCTTTCTTT
many	.	TRBV20-1	15	TRBJ2-7	CSARDLDGNSYEQYF	TGCAGTGCTAGAGATCTGGACGGCAACTCCTACGAGCAGTACTTC
many	.	TRBV6-1	13	TRBJ2-7	CASSQLLAYEQYF	TGTGCCAGCAGCCAATTGCTTGCCTACGAGCAGTACTTC
few	.	TRBV7-9	15	TRBJ2-5	CASSLDRRYQETQYF	TGTGCCAGCAGCTTAGACAGGAGGTACCAAGAGACCCAGTACTTC